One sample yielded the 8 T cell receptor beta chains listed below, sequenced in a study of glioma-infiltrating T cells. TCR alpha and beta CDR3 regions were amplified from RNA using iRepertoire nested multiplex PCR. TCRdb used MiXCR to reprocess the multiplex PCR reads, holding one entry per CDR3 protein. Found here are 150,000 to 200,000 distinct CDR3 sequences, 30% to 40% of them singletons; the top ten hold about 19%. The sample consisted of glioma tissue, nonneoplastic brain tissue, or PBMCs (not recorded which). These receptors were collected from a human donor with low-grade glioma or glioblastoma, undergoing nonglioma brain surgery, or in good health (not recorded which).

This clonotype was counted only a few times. The CDR3 loop reads CASSLLRGMNTGELFF. The CDR3 coding sequence is TGTGCCAGCAGCTTATTACGGGGAATGAACACCGGGGAGCTGTTTTTT. This sequence joins TRBV11-2 and TRBJ2-2, with D possibly being TRBD2 (5 bases). The V end lost 2 bases, the J end lost 1 base, and 11 bases lay between the germline ends. The CDR3 has 16 amino acids. The germline V gene encodes CDR1 SGHAT and CDR2 FQNNGV.

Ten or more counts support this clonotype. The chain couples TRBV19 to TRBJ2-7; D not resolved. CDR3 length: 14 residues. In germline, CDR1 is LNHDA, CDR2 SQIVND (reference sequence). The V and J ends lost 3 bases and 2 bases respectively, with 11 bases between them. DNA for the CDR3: TGTGCCAGTAGTATGGCCCCGTGGACCTACGAGCAGTACTTC. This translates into CASSMAPWTYEQYF.

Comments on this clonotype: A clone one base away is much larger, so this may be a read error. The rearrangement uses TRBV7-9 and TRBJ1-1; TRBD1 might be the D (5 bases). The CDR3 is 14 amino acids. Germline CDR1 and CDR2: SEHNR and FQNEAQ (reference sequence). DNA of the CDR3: TGTGCCAGAAGCTTAGCGTTCTGGGGCAGCCAAGCTTTCTTT. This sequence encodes CARSLAFWGSQAFF.

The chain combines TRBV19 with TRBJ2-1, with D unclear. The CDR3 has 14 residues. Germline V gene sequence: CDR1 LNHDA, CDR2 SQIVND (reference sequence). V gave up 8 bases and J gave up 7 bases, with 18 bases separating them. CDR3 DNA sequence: TGTGCCAGTGGGAACCGTGGCGCAAGGAATGAGCAGTTCTTC. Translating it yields CASGNRGARNEQFF.

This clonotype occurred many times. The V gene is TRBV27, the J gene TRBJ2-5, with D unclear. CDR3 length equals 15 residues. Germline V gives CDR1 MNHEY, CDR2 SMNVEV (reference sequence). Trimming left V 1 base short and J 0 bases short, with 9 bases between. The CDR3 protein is CASSLYGQHQETQYF. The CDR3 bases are TGTGCCAGCAGTTTATACGGCCAGCACCAAGAGACCCAGTACTTC.

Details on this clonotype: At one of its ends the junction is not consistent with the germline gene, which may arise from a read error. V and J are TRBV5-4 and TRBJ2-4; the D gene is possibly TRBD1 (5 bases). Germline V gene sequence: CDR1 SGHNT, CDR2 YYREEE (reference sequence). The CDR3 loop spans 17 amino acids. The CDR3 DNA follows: TGTGCCAACAGCCGAGATATCGGACACCCCGCCAAAAACATTCAGTACTTC. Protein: CANSRDIGHPAKNIQYF. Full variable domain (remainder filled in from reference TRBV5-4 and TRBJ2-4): ETGVTQSPTHLIKTRGQQVTLRCSSQSGHNTVSWYQQALGQGPQFIFQYYREEENGRGNFPPRFSGLQFPNYSSELNVNALELDDSALYLCANSRDIGHPAKNIQYFGAGTRLSVL.

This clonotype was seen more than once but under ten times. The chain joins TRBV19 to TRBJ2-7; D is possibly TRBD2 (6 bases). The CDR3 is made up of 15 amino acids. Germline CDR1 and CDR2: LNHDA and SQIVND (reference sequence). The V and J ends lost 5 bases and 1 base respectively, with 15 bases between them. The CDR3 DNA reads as TGTGCCAGTAGTCCGCAGGGACTTCGTTCCTACGAGCAGTACTTC. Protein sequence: CASSPQGLRSYEQYF.

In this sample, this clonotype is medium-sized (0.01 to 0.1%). This CDR3 reads CASSTADRVDQPQHF. The CDR3 bases are TGTGCCAGCAGTACAGCGGACAGGGTTGATCAGCCCCAGCATTTT. The chain uses TRBV27 and TRBJ1-5; TRBD1 matches at 8 bases. With V trimmed by 5 bases and J by 5 bases, 8 bases remained unmatched. The CDR3 runs to 15 residues. Germline V CDR1 and CDR2: MNHEY, SMNVEV (reference sequence).